The 20 T cell receptor beta chains listed next were all sequenced from one sample in a study of blood T cell repertoires in COVID-19. Clones were read by immunoSEQ multiplex PCR, and TCRdb kept only the in-frame ones, dropping some. The table records roughly 180,000 clones, roughly 92% of them present only once. Sequences were obtained from peripheral blood. The receptors derive from a man aged 25 to 40 with COVID-19, enrolled during active disease.

This clone was counted a few times. The J gene is TRBJ2-7, the V gene TRBV3-1 (or the pseudogene TRBV3-2); D is perhaps TRBD2 (6 bases). The CDR3 totals 13 residues. Trimming pared 4 bases from V and 3 bases from J, leaving 10 bases between. Germline CDR1 reads LGHDT; CDR2 reads YNNKEL (reference sequence). CDR3 loop: CASSPDYFYEQYF. CDR3 nucleotide sequence: TGTGCCAGCAGCCCGGACTACTTCTACGAGCAGTACTTC.

The chain has TRBV7-3 and TRBJ2-1, with TRBD2 matching 12 bases. In germline, CDR1 is SGHTA, CDR2 FQGTGA. J gave up 12 bases and V 2 bases, and 17 bases lay outside the gene matches. The CDR3 totals 18 residues. The CDR3 loop is CASSLVSGTSGPRGGQFF. CDR3 nucleotide sequence: TGTGCCAGCAGCTTAGTCAGTGGGACTAGCGGGCCGCGAGGGGGGCAGTTCTTC.

This chain connects TRBV7-3 to TRBJ1-4; 8 bases align to TRBD1. The CDR3 has 18 amino acids. The germline V gene has CDR1 SGHTA and CDR2 FQGTGA. J was trimmed by 8 bases and V by 5 bases; bases with no gene match: 19. CDR3 in amino acids: CASSPTRQGRVRGEKLFF. The DNA of the CDR3 is TGTGCCAGCAGCCCCACCCGACAGGGGCGAGTAAGAGGGGAAAAACTGTTTTTT.

This CDR3 is CASTSGGASFGETQYF. The DNA of the CDR3 is TGTGCCAGCACTAGCGGGGGGGCCAGTTTTGGAGAGACCCAGTACTTC. The chain carries TRBV3-1 (or the pseudogene TRBV3-2) and TRBJ2-5; 12 nucleotides align to TRBD2. Germline assignment: CDR1 LGHDT and CDR2 YNNKEL (reference sequence). The CDR3 runs 16 residues. Trimming removed 7 bases from V and 4 bases from J; junction bases left unmatched: 10.

The rearrangement links TRBV6-1 to TRBJ1-4, with 12 nucleotides matching TRBD1. CDR1 MNHNS and CDR2 SASEGT come from the germline V gene. The CDR3 covers 17 residues. Germline trimming cut 3 bases from V and 8 bases from J; bases unmatched to any gene: 10. The CDR3 is CASSDGTGGSVIEKLFF. The CDR3 region has the DNA TGTGCCAGCAGTGACGGGACAGGGGGCAGCGTTATCGAAAAACTGTTTTTT.

The chain combines TRBV5-1 with TRBJ2-7; 7 bases agree with TRBD1. Trimming took 0 bases from V and 2 from J; bases not matched to a gene: 2. CDR1 is SGHRS, CDR2 YFSETQ, per germline. The CDR3 runs to 14 residues. CDR3 residues: CASSLGTGTYEQYF. For the CDR3, the DNA is TGCGCCAGCAGCTTGGGGACAGGAACCTACGAGCAGTACTTC.

The chain links TRBV20-1 to TRBJ1-1, with 7 nucleotides matching TRBD1. The CDR3 sequence is 13 residues long. J gave up 6 bases and V 3 bases, and 7 bases lay outside the gene matches. Germline V gives CDR1 DFQATT, CDR2 SNEGSKA (reference sequence). The CDR3, as DNA: TGCAGTGCTAGTATCTGGCAGGGGGCTGAAGCTTTCTTT. Its translation is CSASIWQGAEAFF.

CDR3 region: CSASSGITEAFF. CDR3 DNA: TGCAGTGCTAGTTCGGGGATCACTGAAGCTTTCTTT. This chain connects TRBV20-1 to TRBJ1-1; no reliable D call. The CDR3 runs 12 residues. Trimming removed 3 bases from V and 4 bases from J, with 9 bases in between. The V gene's germline CDR1 is DFQATT and CDR2 SNEGSKA (reference sequence).

This chain connects TRBV29-1 to TRBJ2-3; perhaps TRBD1 as D (5 bases). There are 15 residues in the CDR3. Germline V gene sequence: CDR1 SQVTM, CDR2 ANQGSEA. The V gene lost 7 bases and the J gene lost 1 base, with 18 bases spanning the gap. The CDR3 loop reads CSARDSGWGTDTQYF. The CDR3 DNA follows: TGCAGCGCCCGAGATTCAGGGTGGGGCACAGATACGCAGTATTTT.

The chain is built from TRBV7-9 and TRBJ1-2; D gene unclear. The V gene lost 5 bases and the J gene lost 8 bases, with 12 bases spanning the gap. The germline V gene has CDR1 SEHNR and CDR2 FQNEAQ (reference sequence). This CDR3 has 12 residues. CDR3 protein: CASSPQAGGYTF. CDR3 nucleotides: TGTGCCAGCAGCCCCCAAGCAGGCGGCTACACCTTC.

The chain combines TRBV4-1 with TRBJ2-7; the D is unclear. This CDR3 has 15 amino acids. V shed 5 bases and J shed 3 bases, with 17 bases lying between them. Germline CDR1 reads MGHRA; CDR2 reads YSYEKL. The DNA for the CDR3 is TGCGCCAGCAGCGACATCGGTTCTATCCGCTACGAGCAGTACTTC. It yields the protein CASSDIGSIRYEQYF.

This rearrangement joins TRBV19 to TRBJ1-1, with TRBD1 as a possible D gene (5 bases). Deletions cut 3 bases from V and 0 bases from J, with 14 bases between. This CDR3 is built from 16 residues. Germline V gene lookup returns CDR1 LNHDA and CDR2 SQIVND (reference sequence). This CDR3 is CASSIRVSSMNTEAFF. The DNA of the CDR3 is TGTGCCAGTAGTATCAGGGTTTCCTCAATGAACACTGAAGCTTTCTTT.

The rearrangement joins TRBV29-1 to TRBJ1-2; no clear D gene. There are 12 residues in the CDR3. V dropped 3 bases and J dropped 6 bases, with 11 bases sitting between them. In germline, CDR1 is SQVTM, CDR2 ANQGSEA. The CDR3 is CSVEPNENGYTF. In nucleotides, the CDR3 is TGCAGCGTTGAGCCGAATGAGAATGGCTACACCTTC.

The rearrangement uses TRBV4-1 and TRBJ1-1, with TRBD1 matching 8 bases. V was clipped by 1 base and J by 4 bases; unmatched bases: 5. Germline V gene data show CDR1 as MGHRA and CDR2 as YSYEKL. The CDR3 consists of 15 residues. CDR3 sequence reads: CASSQVSTGATEAFF. Here the CDR3 DNA reads TGCGCCAGCAGCCAAGTCTCGACAGGGGCCACTGAAGCTTTCTTT.

The chain combines TRBV19 with TRBJ1-2; 7 bases are a match to TRBD1. Trimming removed 5 bases from V and 7 bases from J; junction bases left unmatched: 7. The CDR3 runs 13 residues. Per germline, CDR1 LNHDA and CDR2 SQIVND (reference sequence). The CDR3 loop reads CASSPRDRAGYTF. In DNA, the CDR3 is TGTGCCAGTAGTCCCCGGGACAGAGCTGGCTACACCTTC. Drawing the rest from reference TRBV19 and TRBJ1-2, the complete variable domain is DGGITQSPKYLFRKEGQNVTLSCEQNLNHDAMYWYRQDPGQGLRLIYYSQIVNDFQKGDIAEGYSVSREKKESFPLTVTSAQKNPTAFYLCASSPRDRAGYTFGSGTRLTVV.

The V and J genes are TRBV4-2 and TRBJ2-1, with 13 bases matching TRBD2. Trimming took 0 bases from V and 7 from J; bases not matched to a gene: 3. The CDR3 is 16 residues long. Germline assignment: CDR1 LGHNA and CDR2 YNFKEQ. CDR3 residues: CASSQDRLAGGNEQFF. CDR3 DNA sequence: TGTGCCAGCAGCCAAGATCGACTAGCGGGGGGAAATGAGCAGTTCTTC.

This chain connects TRBV6-5 to TRBJ2-7, with 14 positions matching TRBD2. V trimming: 4 bases; J trimming: 2 bases; junction bases outside the gene matches: 4. Per germline, CDR1 MNHEY and CDR2 SVGAGI. CDR3 length equals 16 residues. The CDR3 coding sequence is TGTGCCAGCAGTTCCCGGACTAGCGGGGGGACCTACGAGCAGTACTTC. Translation: CASSSRTSGGTYEQYF.

This sequence joins TRBV6-6 and TRBJ1-2, with D unresolved. Germline V gives CDR1 MNHNY, CDR2 SVGAGI (reference sequence). The CDR3 loop spans 14 amino acids. The V and J ends lost 3 bases and 4 bases respectively, with 12 bases between them. The CDR3 DNA reads as TGTGCCAGCAGTTATCCGGACTCTAGCTATGGCTACACCTTC. Translation: CASSYPDSSYGYTF.

This chain connects TRBV30 to TRBJ1-2; D is perhaps TRBD1 (5 bases). V shed 4 bases and J shed 5 bases, with 17 bases lying between them. This CDR3 contains 14 residues. CDR1 is GTSNPN, CDR2 SVGIG, per germline (reference sequence). The CDR3 DNA follows: TGTGCCTGGAATACAGGTGGCGGGGGGTATGGCTACACCTTC. It translates to CAWNTGGGGYGYTF.

This chain joins TRBV10-1 and TRBJ2-2; TRBD2 aligns across 15 bases. The V gene's germline CDR1 is WNHNN and CDR2 SYGVQD (reference sequence). V lost 2 bases, J lost 0 bases, and 1 base stayed unmatched. The CDR3 length is 18 residues. The CDR3: CASSEGLAGGTNTGELFF. As DNA, the CDR3 is TGCGCCAGCAGTGAGGGACTAGCGGGGGGGACGAACACCGGGGAGCTGTTTTTT.